What follows is one TCR beta chain and its context. Its specificity is not known. The germline gives CDR1 LGHNA, CDR2 YNFKEQ. V trimming: 0 bases; J trimming: 5 bases; junction bases outside the gene matches: 7. This CDR3 is built from 17 residues. This sample stems from a study of radiotherapy plus CTLA-4 blockade in lung cancer. Study overall: Disease control was seen in approximately 29% of patients, objective responses in 15% to 20%.

Study observations and caveats: An expansion of tumor-derived TCR clones occurred in blood after radiotherapy plus ipilimumab.

Clones were read by immunoSEQ multiplex PCR, and TCRdb kept only the in-frame ones, dropping some. The data contain around 110,000 clones, 70% to 90% of them singletons. The sample was peripheral blood, taken from a patient treated with radiotherapy plus ipilimumab. The rearrangement joins TRBV4-2 to TRBJ2-3, with 11 positions matching TRBD2. The clonotype comes from a human donor with non-small cell lung cancer that progressed on radiotherapy plus ipilimumab. In nucleotides, the CDR3 is TGTGCCAGCAGCCAAGAGGATGGACTAGCGGGCGGAGATACGCAGTATTTT. Protein sequence: CASSQEDGLAGGDTQYF.